These T cell receptor beta chains were read from a single sample in a study of blood T cell repertoires in COVID-19. Assay: immunoSEQ multiplex PCR; the TCRdb copy retains only in-frame clones and omits some. The data show about 77,000 clones, with 80% seen just once and 4% to 6% held by the top ten. What was sequenced was peripheral blood. These receptors originate from a woman aged 70-85 years with acute or convalescent COVID-19. Each CDR3 is given with its conserved first and last residue. Fields, in order: CDR3 protein, CDR3 DNA, clone size, J gene, D gene, V gene. D genes are given only for firm matches. The size field is filled for only some rows; it gives once, few, many or a size class.

CSVEDRPSGIGEQFF TGCAGCGTTGAAGATCGGCCTAGTGGCATCGGTGAGCAGTTCTTC NA TRBJ2-1 NA TRBV29-1
CASSQARENYGYTF TGCGCCAGCAGCCAGGCACGGGAAAACTATGGCTACACCTTC NA TRBJ1-2 NA TRBV4-3
CASSHPDGRSGYTF TGTGCCAGCAGCCACCCCGACGGGAGGTCAGGCTACACCTTC few TRBJ1-2 NA TRBV3-1/TRBV3-2
CASRLYRANEQFF TGTGCCAGCAGACTTTACAGGGCCAATGAGCAGTTCTTC NA TRBJ2-1 NA TRBV6-5
CAISESNRENQPQHF TGTGCCATCAGTGAGTCGAACAGGGAGAATCAGCCCCAGCATTTT NA TRBJ1-5 NA TRBV10-3
CASSYRTSGFYNEQFF TGTGCCAGCAGTTACAGGACTAGCGGGTTCTACAATGAGCAGTTCTTC NA TRBJ2-1 TRBD2 TRBV6-2/TRBV6-3
CASSPQNTDTQYF TGTGCCAGCAGCCCGCAGAACACAGATACGCAGTATTTT NA TRBJ2-3 NA TRBV16
CASASGGHYEQYF TGTGCCAGTGCTAGCGGGGGTCACTACGAGCAGTACTTC NA TRBJ2-7 TRBD2 TRBV6-5
CASSAASDAKYYGYTF TGTGCCAGCAGCGCAGCAAGCGATGCGAAGTACTATGGCTACACCTTC NA TRBJ1-2 NA TRBV9
CASSFGGGGSTGELFF TGTGCCAGCAGCTTTGGGGGCGGCGGCTCAACCGGGGAGCTGTTTTTT NA TRBJ2-2 NA TRBV5-4
CASSTGGTADTQYF TGTGCCAGCAGTACAGGGGGGACGGCAGATACGCAGTATTTT NA TRBJ2-3 TRBD1 TRBV6-2/TRBV6-3
CASSLTFPGQNTGELFF TGCGCCAGCAGCCTTACCTTCCCAGGACAGAACACCGGGGAGCTGTTTTTT NA TRBJ2-2 NA TRBV5-1
CASSDGGVNRDTDTQYF TGTGCCAGTAGCGACGGCGGAGTGAACAGGGACACAGATACGCAGTATTTT NA TRBJ2-3 NA TRBV19
CASSPRRGRGGEKLFF TGTGCCAGCAGCCCACGGAGAGGCAGGGGAGGGGAAAAACTGTTTTTT NA TRBJ1-4 NA TRBV7-8
CASRRPDGGPQETQYF TGTGCCAGCAGACGACCGGACGGGGGGCCCCAAGAGACCCAGTACTTC NA TRBJ2-5 NA TRBV5-6
CASRARGNTDTQYF TGTGCCAGCAGGGCGCGCGGGAACACAGATACGCAGTATTTT NA TRBJ2-3 NA TRBV13
CASSLTLAGEYNEQFF TGTGCCAGCAGCTTGACGCTAGCGGGTGAATACAATGAGCAGTTCTTC NA TRBJ2-1 TRBD2 TRBV5-6
CASSLPNQPQHF TGTGCCAGCAGCTTGCCAAATCAGCCCCAGCATTTT NA TRBJ1-5 NA TRBV5-4
CASSSRTGGDEQFF TGCGCCAGCAGCTCAAGGACAGGGGGTGATGAGCAGTTCTTC NA TRBJ2-1 TRBD1 TRBV4-3
CASSLGAENNEQFF TGTGCCAGCAGCTTAGGAGCAGAAAACAATGAGCAGTTCTTC NA TRBJ2-1 NA TRBV7-3
CASSQTGSGANVLTF TGTGCCAGCAGCCAGACAGGGTCTGGGGCCAACGTCCTGACTTTC NA TRBJ2-6 TRBD1 TRBV9
CASSYSFGSGEQETQYF TGTGCCAGCAGTTACTCGTTCGGATCAGGGGAACAAGAGACCCAGTACTTC NA TRBJ2-5 NA TRBV6-2/TRBV6-3
CASSLVAEFTDTQYF TGTGCCAGCAGTTTAGTAGCGGAATTCACAGATACGCAGTATTTT NA TRBJ2-3 NA TRBV7-2
CASSFRTGMDGYTF TGTGCCAGCAGTTTTAGGACAGGGATGGATGGCTACACCTTC few TRBJ1-2 TRBD1 TRBV27
CASSRTASSGNTIYF TGTGCCAGCAGCCGGACAGCTAGCTCTGGAAACACCATATATTTT NA TRBJ1-3 NA TRBV7-2
CASSSQQGNQPQHF TGTGCCAGCAGCTCACAACAGGGTAATCAGCCCCAGCATTTT NA TRBJ1-5 NA TRBV4-2
CASSQDGEGLYGYTF TGTGCCAGCAGCCAAGATGGAGAAGGACTCTATGGCTACACCTTC NA TRBJ1-2 NA TRBV3-1/TRBV3-2
CASSIGRNTEAFF TGTGCCAGTAGTATAGGCAGGAACACTGAAGCTTTCTTT NA TRBJ1-1 NA TRBV19
CASSILQGRGNTEAFF TGTGCCAGTAGTATACTACAGGGAAGAGGGAACACTGAAGCTTTCTTT NA TRBJ1-1 NA TRBV19
CASSEEGLDYNEQFF TGTGCCAGCAGTGAGGAAGGACTAGACTACAATGAGCAGTTCTTC NA TRBJ2-1 TRBD2 TRBV2
CASSPMAGAQYF TGTGCCAGCAGCCCTATGGCGGGGGCCCAGTACTTC NA TRBJ2-5 TRBD2 TRBV7-2
CATSRRGPYNEQFF TGTGCCACCAGCAGAAGGGGCCCCTACAATGAGCAGTTCTTC NA TRBJ2-1 NA TRBV15
CASSLAGGFTGELFF TGTGCCAGCAGCTTGGCGGGGGGCTTCACCGGGGAGCTGTTTTTT NA TRBJ2-2 TRBD2 TRBV9
CASSSTTGAMGEQYF TGTGCCAGCAGTTCTACTACAGGGGCAATGGGCGAGCAGTACTTC NA TRBJ2-7 TRBD1 TRBV27
CASSPTSGPGDEQFF TGTGCCAGCAGCCCGACTAGCGGGCCGGGGGATGAGCAGTTCTTC NA TRBJ2-1 TRBD2 TRBV9